Following are 15 T cell receptor beta chains from one sample sequenced in a study of technical replicates of blood from a handful of donors. TCRdb's copy holds only in-frame clones and misses some; the assay was immunoSEQ multiplex PCR. The sample lists roughly 62,000 clones, roughly 90% occurring once. Source material: PBMCs. The receptor source for this set is a human donor in good health. Some clones in this sample may be carry-over from other donors' samples.

This chain's CDR3 is CASSPQRRAVDTGELFF. CDR3 nucleotide sequence: TGTGCCAGCAGCCCCCAACGCAGGGCCGTGGACACCGGGGAGCTGTTTTTT. The V call is TRBV7-3, the J call TRBJ2-2, with D possibly TRBD1 on 5 matching bases. Trimming pared 5 bases from V and 3 bases from J, leaving 19 bases between. Per the germline V gene, CDR1 is SGHTA and CDR2 is FQGTGA. CDR3 length equals 17 residues.

This rearrangement joins TRBV18 to TRBJ1-1, with 7 nucleotides matching TRBD1. With 6 bases clipped from V and 3 bases from J, the junction kept 4 bases outside the gene matches. This CDR3 is 13 amino acids long. Germline V gene data show CDR1 as KGHSH and CDR2 as LQKENI. The CDR3 region has the DNA TGTGCCAGCTCCATACAGGGGTACACTGAAGCTTTCTTT. It translates to CASSIQGYTEAFF.

This clone has a handful of counts. The V gene is TRBV7-6, the J gene TRBJ2-7; possibly TRBD2 for D (5 bases). Trimming pared 4 bases from V and 6 bases from J, leaving 10 bases between. The length of the CDR3 is 12 residues. CDR1 is SGHVS and CDR2 is FNYEAQ in the germline V gene. CDR3 nucleotides: TGTGCCAGCAGCTCCACCCGGGGCGAGCAGTACTTC. Translation: CASSSTRGEQYF.

The rearrangement joins TRBV5-1 to TRBJ2-7; weak D call: TRBD1 (5 bases). Per the germline V gene, CDR1 is SGHRS and CDR2 is YFSETQ. The CDR3 has 16 residues. V lost 4 bases and J lost 4, with 21 bases in between. CDR3 coding DNA: TGCGCCAGCAGCGCAGTTGACAGAACCCCTTTATACGAGCAGTACTTC. Its translation is CASSAVDRTPLYEQYF.

J is TRBJ2-2 and V is TRBV19; D might be TRBD1 (6 bases). The CDR3 spans 14 residues. The germline gives CDR1 LNHDA, CDR2 SQIVND (reference sequence). V was pared by 6 bases and J by 7 bases, with 15 bases between. CDR3 sequence: CASRPPGHSGELFF. The DNA for the CDR3 is TGTGCCAGTAGACCACCGGGACATAGCGGGGAGCTGTTTTTT.

The J gene is TRBJ1-2, the V gene TRBV15, with D hard to call. V was pared by 5 bases and J by 2 bases, with 12 bases between. Looked up from germline, CDR1 is LNHNV and CDR2 is YYDKDF (reference sequence). CDR3 length equals 14 residues. For the CDR3, the DNA is TGTGCCACCAGCGAGTGGGAGATGAACTATGGCTACACCTTC. It yields the protein CATSEWEMNYGYTF.

This clone was detected only a few times. This chain uses TRBV2 with TRBJ1-6, with D possibly matching TRBD1 (6 bases). Trimming removed 7 bases from V and 7 bases from J, with 20 bases in between. The CDR3 sequence is 16 residues long. Germline CDR1 SNHLY, CDR2 FYNNEI. Here the CDR3 DNA reads TGTGCCAGCACTAGGGGGATGGGAGCGGGAAATTCACCCCTCCACTTT. Protein product: CASTRGMGAGNSPLHF.

In this sample, this clone turned up once. The chain links TRBV10-1 to TRBJ2-2, with D uncertain. The CDR3 spans 15 residues. The germline gives CDR1 WNHNN, CDR2 SYGVQD (reference sequence). The V end was cut by 9 bases, the J end by 9 bases, with 23 bases between. In DNA form, the CDR3 reads TGCGCCAGACCCCGCTGCGAGCCCCACAGCCGGGAGCTGTTTTTT. Protein product: CARPRCEPHSRELFF.

The V call is TRBV7-2, the J call TRBJ2-7; unclear D gene. This CDR3 comprises 13 residues. The V end was cut by 7 bases, the J end by 3 bases, with 13 bases between. The germline V gene has CDR1 SGHTA and CDR2 FQGNSA. The CDR3 region has the DNA TGTGCCAGCATCCTTGGCGGCGGCTACGAGCAGTACTTC. Translating gives CASILGGGYEQYF.

The chain couples TRBV4-1 to TRBJ2-7; TRBD2 matches 7 bases. Germline V gene lookup returns CDR1 MGHRA and CDR2 YSYEKL. V trimming: 4 bases; J trimming: 3 bases; junction bases outside the gene matches: 18. There are 18 residues in the CDR3. This CDR3 reads CASSLLMLAEGLNYEQYF. The CDR3 DNA reads as TGCGCCAGCAGCCTCTTGATGCTAGCGGAGGGCCTAAACTACGAGCAGTACTTC.

V gene TRBV6-5 combines with J gene TRBJ2-3; 9 bases match TRBD2. The CDR3 consists of 15 residues. Germline CDR1 reads MNHEY; CDR2 reads SVGAGI. V was clipped by 10 bases and J by 2 bases; unmatched bases: 10. CDR3: CATWPLAGNTDTQYF. Here the CDR3 DNA reads TGTGCCACCTGGCCCCTAGCGGGGAACACAGATACGCAGTATTTT.

This sequence joins TRBV6-5 and TRBJ1-2; TRBD1 is a possible D gene (5 bases). This CDR3 has 15 amino acids. From germline, CDR1 is MNHEY and CDR2 SVGAGI. The V end lost 7 bases, the J end lost 5 bases, and 20 bases lay between the germline ends. The CDR3 sequence is CASISPAAGSYGYTF. CDR3 coding DNA: TGTGCCAGCATCTCCCCCGCGGCAGGGTCGTATGGCTACACCTTC.

This clone was seen once. V gene TRBV11-3 combines with J gene TRBJ2-1; unclear D gene. The CDR3 loop spans 16 amino acids. Trimming stripped 5 bases from V and 0 bases from J, with 14 bases between. The germline gives CDR1 SGHNT, CDR2 YENEEA. CDR3 coding DNA: TGTGCCAGCAGCCCCGAGCCGCTTAACTCCTACAATGAGCAGTTCTTC. Translation gives CASSPEPLNSYNEQFF.

The chain joins TRBV4-3 to TRBJ1-3; D is perhaps TRBD1 (5 bases). The CDR3 extends over 16 amino acids. Trimming left V 0 bases short and J 1 base short, with 10 bases between. Per the germline V gene, CDR1 is LGHNA and CDR2 is YSLEER. The CDR3: CASSQDRGFSGNTIYF. CDR3 in DNA: TGCGCCAGCAGCCAAGACCGGGGGTTTTCTGGAAACACCATATATTTT.

This chain links TRBV27 with TRBJ2-7; 12 positions agree with TRBD1. The germline V gene has CDR1 MNHEY and CDR2 SMNVEV (reference sequence). The CDR3 runs 20 residues. Trimming cost V 2 bases and J 7 bases; bases outside gene matches: 21. CDR3 sequence (DNA): TGTGCCAGCAGTTTAAATTATTGGGACAGGGGGCCCCTAGGGACTTGGGAGCAGTACTTC. Its translation: CASSLNYWDRGPLGTWEQYF.